This T cell receptor beta chain is drawn from a study of early T cells in non-severe SARS-CoV-2 infection. About the study: Sequencing of bulk RNA from unsorted whole blood was done, without chain pairing.

This clonotype was seen more than once but under ten times. Its antigen is unknown. A single record per CDR3 protein comes from TCRdb applying MiXCR to the 5' RACE reads. Among around 62,000 distinct CDR3 sequences listed, over 4.5% were seen once. Broader study findings: The study's VDJdb matching favored anti-spike CD8 responses and missed private and CD4 specificities.

Trimming took 2 bases from V and 5 from J, leaving 12 bases between them. CDR3 size: 14 residues. Germline V gene lookup returns CDR1 SGHTA and CDR2 FQGTGA. V is TRBV7-3 and J is TRBJ2-5; D possibly corresponds to TRBD2 (7 bases). Sequencing was done on a sample of whole blood. This clonotype was sampled from an adult who was a healthcare worker with PCR-confirmed SARS-CoV-2 infection or an uninfected control (not recorded which). This CDR3 is CASSLRGASETQYF. DNA for the CDR3: TGTGCCAGCAGCTTACGGGGGGCAAGTGAGACCCAGTACTTC.